Listed here are 25 T cell receptor beta chains from one sample, sequenced in a study of CD8 T cells in ankylosing spondylitis. TCRdb re-called the 5' RACE reads with MiXCR, one entry per CDR3 protein. The table has about 250,000 distinct CDR3 sequences, about a sixth seen once. The material sequenced was blood, either unsorted or a sorted T cell fraction (not recorded which). These receptors were obtained from a male donor with ankylosing spondylitis or in good health (not recorded which).

V is TRBV4-1 and J is TRBJ2-1; the match to TRBD2 covers 16 bases. This CDR3 region has 21 residues. Looked up from germline, CDR1 is MGHRA and CDR2 is YSYEKL. J lost 7 bases, V lost 0 bases, and 15 bases had no gene match. As DNA, the CDR3 is TGCGCCAGCAGCCAAGATGTCGGGGGACTAGCGGGAGGGCCGAGGGAAAATGAGCAGTTCTTC. The encoded protein is CASSQDVGGLAGGPRENEQFF.

This clonotype was recorded a few times. The chain employs TRBV5-1 and TRBJ1-2, with 10 bases identical to TRBD1. Germline V CDR1 and CDR2: SGHRS, YFSETQ. The CDR3 extends over 14 amino acids. Trimming at V came to 2 bases and at J to 3 bases, leaving 1 base not matched to a gene. The CDR3 sequence: CASSFGTGDYGYTF. The CDR3, as DNA: TGCGCCAGCAGCTTTGGGACAGGGGACTATGGCTACACCTTC.

The table lists this clonotype with a few counts. The chain carries TRBV5-1 and TRBJ1-1, with TRBD1 as a possible D gene (6 bases). V lost 0 bases and J lost 5, with 17 bases in between. CDR3 size: 16 residues. Looked up from germline, CDR1 is SGHRS and CDR2 is YFSETQ. CDR3 loop: CASSLAGLQGHTEAFF. CDR3 nucleotide sequence: TGCGCCAGCAGCTTGGCCGGGCTACAGGGACATACTGAAGCTTTCTTT.

This clonotype was counted at least ten times. The genes are TRBV20-1 and TRBJ2-7, with 9 bases fitting TRBD2. Germline values: CDR1 DFQATT, CDR2 SNEGSKA (reference sequence). The V segment lost 0 bases and the J segment 1 base; nucleotides outside the gene matches: 13. This CDR3 comprises 18 residues. In DNA, the CDR3 is TGCAGTGCTAGAGATCCCGGCGCGGGAGGGCCCTGGTCCTACGAGCAGTACTTC. It codes for CSARDPGAGGPWSYEQYF.

The chain is built from TRBV10-3 and TRBJ2-7; 12 bases match TRBD2. The CDR3 covers 14 residues. Germline values: CDR1 ENHRY, CDR2 SYGVKD. The V gene end was trimmed by 8 bases and the J gene end by 7 bases; junction bases not matched to a gene: 9. CDR3 nucleotides: TGTGCCATCTCATCTAGCGGGAGGGCCGATGAGCAGTACTTC. As protein: CAISSSGRADEQYF.

The chain recombines TRBV2 with TRBJ1-5; unclear D gene. Per the germline V gene, CDR1 is SNHLY and CDR2 is FYNNEI. The length of the CDR3 is 15 residues. The V and J ends lost 7 bases and 0 bases respectively, with 13 bases between them. For the CDR3, the DNA is TGTGCCAGCATGATGGGGTCCCATAGCAATCAGCCCCAGCATTTT. The encoded protein is CASMMGSHSNQPQHF. Complete variable domain (other parts from reference TRBV2 and TRBJ1-5): EPEVTQTPSHQVTQMGQEVILRCVPISNHLYFYWYRQILGQKVEFLVSFYNNEISEKSEIFDDQFSVERPDGSNFTLKIRSTKLEDSAMYFCASMMGSHSNQPQHFGDGTRLSIL.

This rearrangement joins TRBV7-9 to TRBJ2-1, with 11 bases aligning to TRBD2. CDR1 and CDR2 from the germline V gene are SEHNR and FQNEAQ (reference sequence). With 5 bases clipped from V and 1 base from J, the junction kept 7 bases outside the gene matches. This CDR3 region has 17 residues. This CDR3 is CASSPPGLADSYNEQFF. CDR3 bases: TGTGCCAGCAGCCCCCCGGGACTAGCGGATTCCTACAATGAGCAGTTCTTC.

The chain couples TRBV6-2 or TRBV6-3 to TRBJ2-7, with 7 bases matching TRBD2. CDR3 length: 16 residues. V lost 7 bases and J lost 0; bases outside the gene matches: 12. Looked up from germline, CDR1 is MNHEY and CDR2 is SVGEGT. The chain's CDR3 is CASISPSGLPSYEQYF. The CDR3 DNA is TGTGCCAGCATCTCTCCTAGCGGACTTCCCTCCTACGAGCAGTACTTC.

The V gene is TRBV4-1, the J gene TRBJ1-3; D is undetermined. This CDR3 contains 19 residues. V shed 0 bases and J shed 1 base, with 19 bases lying between them. CDR1 and CDR2 from the germline V gene are MGHRA and YSYEKL. The CDR3 here is CASSQDEATGLGSGNTIYF. The CDR3 DNA reads TGCGCCAGCAGCCAAGATGAGGCGACTGGACTTGGGTCTGGAAACACCATATATTTT.

This clonotype was counted only a few times. The J gene is TRBJ2-5, the V gene TRBV12-3 or TRBV12-4; TRBD1 matches at 7 bases. This CDR3 spans 15 amino acids. V was clipped by 5 bases and J by 2 bases; unmatched bases: 8. The CDR3 bases are TGTGCCAGCAGTCGGATAGACAGGGCTCAAGAGACCCAGTACTTC. Amino acids: CASSRIDRAQETQYF.

Notes on this clonotype: Possible read error: a much larger clone is one base away. J is TRBJ2-5 and V is TRBV7-9; possible D gene TRBD2, 5 bases. The V gene's germline CDR1 is SEHNR and CDR2 FQNEAQ (reference sequence). This CDR3 contains 16 residues. V lost 5 bases and J lost 2, with 18 bases in between. CDR3: CASSAYGNYQQETQYF. The CDR3 DNA reads as TGTGCCAGCAGCGCCTACGGGAACTACCAGCAAGAGACCCAGTACTTC.

This clonotype was detected a few times. The gene calls are TRBV3-1 and TRBJ2-1; tentative D call: TRBD2 (5 bases). This CDR3 spans 17 amino acids. The germline V gene encodes CDR1 LGHDT and CDR2 YNNKEL (reference sequence). V was trimmed by 1 base and J by 0 bases, leaving 13 bases between them. CDR3 sequence: CASSQVTRVDSYNEQFF. The DNA for the CDR3 is TGTGCCAGCAGCCAAGTCACTAGGGTCGACTCCTACAATGAGCAGTTCTTC.

The sample holds many counts of this clonotype. This rearrangement joins TRBV6-5 to TRBJ2-1; D ambiguous. This CDR3 spans 12 amino acids. The V gene's germline CDR1 is MNHEY and CDR2 SVGAGI. The V and J ends lost 4 bases and 8 bases respectively, with 9 bases between them. The CDR3 here is CASSSDSYEQFF. The CDR3 DNA sequence: TGTGCCAGCAGTTCTGATAGCTATGAGCAGTTCTTC.

The V gene is TRBV11-2, the J gene TRBJ2-7; 7 nucleotides line up with TRBD1. V lost 4 bases and J lost 4; bases outside the gene matches: 19. The CDR3 covers 18 residues. The germline CDR1 and CDR2 sequences are SGHAT and FQNNGV. The CDR3 protein is CASSSPQDRPAFVYEQYF. In nucleotides, the CDR3 is TGTGCCAGCAGCTCACCCCAGGACAGGCCGGCTTTCGTTTACGAGCAGTACTTC.

This clonotype occurred many times. V gene TRBV3-1 combines with J gene TRBJ2-1; TRBD2 agrees at 14 bases. J gave up 5 bases and V 4 bases, and 7 bases lay outside the gene matches. The germline gives CDR1 LGHDT, CDR2 YNNKEL (reference sequence). This CDR3 has 17 amino acids. For the CDR3, the DNA is TGTGCCAGCAGCCCACGGGGACTAGCGGGAGTAAACAATGAGCAGTTCTTC. Its protein product is CASSPRGLAGVNNEQFF.

In regard to this clonotype: One end of the junction varies from germline; a read error may be responsible. In DNA, the CDR3 is TGTGCCAGCAGCGCAACAAATGAAAAACTGTTTTTT. Residues: CASSATNEKLFF. The genes are TRBV7-8 and TRBJ1-4; D remains unclear. The CDR3 totals 12 residues. CDR1 is SGHVS and CDR2 is FQNEAQ in the germline V gene. The full variable domain, its missing parts supplied by reference TRBV7-8 and TRBJ1-4, is GAGVSQSPRYKVAKRGQDVALRCDPISGHVSLFWYQQALGQGPEFLTYFQNEAQLDKSGLPSDRFFAERPEGSVSTLKIQRTQQEDSAVYLCASSATNEKLFFGSGTQLSVL.

The chain carries TRBV14 and TRBJ2-3; TRBD2 is a possible D gene (5 bases). Trimming took off 2 bases at V and 11 bases at J, with 17 bases between the two ends. CDR3 length equals 14 residues. CDR1 and CDR2 (germline): SGHDN, FVKESK. The CDR3 loop reads CASSQSLTRSWQYF. The CDR3 DNA reads TGTGCCAGCAGCCAATCACTTACTAGATCCTGGCAGTATTTT.

This chain links TRBV3-1 with TRBJ2-3, with 10 bases fitting TRBD2. The CDR3 contains 15 residues. In germline, CDR1 is LGHDT, CDR2 YNNKEL (reference sequence). V shed 3 bases, J shed 6 bases, and the junction held 6 bases outside the gene matches. CDR3 coding DNA: TGTGCCAGCAGCCAGCTTACTAGCGGGATGGATACGCAGTATTTT. The encoded protein is CASSQLTSGMDTQYF.

This clonotype was observed a handful of times. The chain uses TRBV29-1 and TRBJ2-2; the D gene is possibly TRBD1 (6 bases). The CDR3 covers 14 residues. Trimming stripped 6 bases from V and 0 bases from J, with 11 bases between. The germline gives CDR1 SQVTM, CDR2 ANQGSEA. CDR3 sequence (DNA): TGCAGCGTGTGGACAGACCCGAACACCGGGGAGCTGTTTTTT. Protein product: CSVWTDPNTGELFF.

This chain joins TRBV12-3 or TRBV12-4 and TRBJ1-5, with D possibly matching TRBD1 (6 bases). Trimming cost V 5 bases and J 4 bases, with 12 bases left between them. This CDR3 is built from 14 residues. The CDR3 sequence is CASSPARGNQPQHF. Written as DNA, the CDR3 is TGTGCCAGCAGTCCTGCCAGGGGAAATCAGCCCCAGCATTTT.

This clonotype was observed a handful of times. The chain carries TRBV18 and TRBJ1-1; D not resolved. Deletions cut 6 bases from V and 0 bases from J, with 8 bases between. CDR1 and CDR2 from the germline V gene are KGHSH and LQKENI. The CDR3 is 13 residues long. This chain's CDR3 is CASSLDVNTEAFF. For the CDR3, the DNA is TGTGCCAGCTCGCTGGACGTGAACACTGAAGCTTTCTTT.

The rearrangement uses TRBV5-1 and TRBJ2-7; the D is unclear. This CDR3 region has 13 residues. CDR1 and CDR2 from the germline V gene are SGHRS and YFSETQ. V lost 1 base to trimming and J lost 3 bases, with 8 bases between them. This CDR3 is CASSLTPLYEQYF. The CDR3 region has the DNA TGCGCCAGCAGCTTGACCCCTCTCTACGAGCAGTACTTC.

In this sample, this clonotype turned up a few times. The CDR3 DNA reads TGTGCCAGCAGCGACCCGGGACTATACACCGGGGAGCTGTTTTTT. This encodes CASSDPGLYTGELFF. The chain is built from TRBV5-5 and TRBJ2-2; 7 bases fit TRBD2. Looked up from germline, CDR1 is SGHKS and CDR2 is YYEKEE (reference sequence). The CDR3 extends over 15 amino acids. With V trimmed by 4 bases and J by 3 bases, 6 bases remained unmatched.

This clonotype showed up just a few times. The chain couples TRBV10-3 to TRBJ2-7, with D hard to call. Germline values: CDR1 ENHRY, CDR2 SYGVKD. This CDR3 is built from 13 residues. Trimming took 2 bases from V and 2 from J, leaving 7 bases between them. In DNA, the CDR3 is TGTGCCATCAGTGAGCCGACCGCCTACGAGCAGTACTTC. Protein: CAISEPTAYEQYF.

This clonotype was detected a few times. V is TRBV20-1 and J is TRBJ2-1, with 11 bases fitting TRBD2. The ends lost 0 bases at V and 6 bases at J; junction bases unmatched: 13. The length of the CDR3 is 18 residues. Germline assignment: CDR1 DFQATT and CDR2 SNEGSKA (reference sequence). The CDR3 sequence is CSARDFIRTSGLLNEQFF. CDR3 nucleotides: TGCAGTGCTAGAGATTTCATCCGGACTAGCGGGCTTCTCAATGAGCAGTTCTTC.